The entry below gives a single TCR beta chain sequence along with its context. Antigen: not known. The CDR3 has 13 residues. V gave up 7 bases and J gave up 5 bases, with 14 bases separating them. Germline assignment: CDR1 LNHDA and CDR2 SQIVND (reference sequence). Profiling relied on immunoSEQ multiplex PCR, and the TCRdb table lists in-frame clones only, not all of them. The table includes about 150,000 clones, roughly nine tenths detected once. The source of the sample is a study of T cell responses to AZD1222 COVID-19 vaccine. Study results and caveats: The reported proportion of spike-specific TCRs targeting unmutated variant regions was nearly half.

The sample here was peripheral blood, taken after recovery from COVID-19. The sequence was collected from an adult who had recovered from COVID-19. This chain uses TRBV19 with TRBJ2-5; unclear D gene. This CDR3 is CASKIVGGETQYF. Written as DNA, the CDR3 is TGTGCCAGTAAGATAGTCGGTGGGGAGACCCAGTACTTC.